These 7 T cell receptor beta chains share one sample of origin, sequenced in a study of identical twins. Each CDR3 protein gets one entry after TCRdb re-called the 5' RACE reads with MiXCR. The table includes just over 450,000 distinct CDR3 sequences, approximately 15% detected once. These data were also reused for a study on yellow fever vaccine responses in identical twins.

Sequences were obtained from CD4+ T cells sorted from blood. Receptors originate from a woman younger than 30 in good health.

CDR3 DNA: TGTGCCAGCAGCCTCATTCAACAGGGCCGAGAGACCCAGTACTTC. It codes for CASSLIQQGRETQYF. The chain couples TRBV14 to TRBJ2-5; tentatively, D is TRBD1 (6 bases). V was shortened by 4 bases and J by 4 bases, with 16 bases between the two germline ends. The CDR3 spans 15 residues. Germline assignment: CDR1 SGHDN and CDR2 FVKESK.

The rearrangement links TRBV18 to TRBJ2-1; D is undetermined. Germline V gene data show CDR1 as KGHSH and CDR2 as LQKENI. V was trimmed by 1 base and J by 3 bases, leaving 10 bases between them. The CDR3 consists of 15 residues. CDR3 loop: CASSPRADFYNEQFF. Written as DNA, the CDR3 is TGTGCCAGCTCACCACGGGCGGATTTCTACAATGAGCAGTTCTTC.

A few counts support this clonotype. CDR3 loop: CASSATDSSGNTIYF. The CDR3 DNA sequence: TGTGCCAGCAGCGCGACAGATTCCTCTGGAAACACCATATATTTT. The J gene is TRBJ1-3, the V gene TRBV7-6, with a possible D match to TRBD1 (5 bases). V lost 5 bases and J 0 bases, leaving 11 bases between the germline ends. This CDR3 spans 15 amino acids. In germline, CDR1 is SGHVS, CDR2 FNYEAQ.

The CDR3 loop reads CASSLEQEAFF. CDR3 in DNA: TGTGCCAGCAGCTTGGAACAAGAAGCTTTCTTT. V and J are TRBV5-8 and TRBJ1-1; no firm D call. Germline V gives CDR1 SGHTS, CDR2 YDEGEE. With 0 bases removed from V and 8 bases from J, the gap between germline ends came to 5 bases. The CDR3 is made up of 11 amino acids.

The table lists this clonotype with a few counts. The CDR3 DNA reads as TGCAGTGCTAGAACCCACAGGGTACTCTATGGCTACACCTTC. The encoded protein is CSARTHRVLYGYTF. The rearrangement links TRBV20-1 to TRBJ1-2; D may be TRBD1 (6 bases). Germline CDR1 is DFQATT and CDR2 is SNEGSKA (reference sequence). V dropped 2 bases and J dropped 4 bases, with 14 bases sitting between them. CDR3 size: 14 residues.

J is TRBJ2-1 and V is TRBV20-1; weak D call: TRBD1 (6 bases). The CDR3 sequence is 13 residues long. Trimming left V 3 bases short and J 2 bases short, with 8 bases between. Germline lookup yields CDR1 DFQATT and CDR2 SNEGSKA (reference sequence). The CDR3 here is CSARDRTYNEQFF. The CDR3 DNA is TGCAGTGCTAGGGACAGAACCTACAATGAGCAGTTCTTC.

There are many counts of this clonotype. The chain couples TRBV20-1 to TRBJ2-1; D not certain. This CDR3 has 14 amino acids. The germline V gene encodes CDR1 DFQATT and CDR2 SNEGSKA (reference sequence). V was pared by 3 bases and J by 0 bases, with 9 bases between. The CDR3 nucleotides read TGCAGTGCTAGTTTGGGGATCTCCTACAATGAGCAGTTCTTC. Amino acids: CSASLGISYNEQFF.